These 10 T cell receptor beta chains came from one sample sequenced in a study of blood T cell repertoires in COVID-19. Produced via immunoSEQ multiplex PCR; TCRdb's table is partial and in-frame only. The sample has 190,000 or so clones; approximately 90% are singletons. Sequenced material: peripheral blood. The receptors derive from a woman in her late teens or twenties who had recovered from COVID-19.

The V call is TRBV18, the J call TRBJ1-4, with 12 bases that match TRBD1. The germline V gene encodes CDR1 KGHSH and CDR2 LQKENI. The CDR3 consists of 16 residues. Unmatched junction bases numbered 5, after V lost 3 bases and J lost 6 bases. The CDR3 DNA is TGTGCCAGCTCACCGGGACAGGGGGCGCCGGATGAAAAACTGTTTTTT. Protein: CASSPGQGAPDEKLFF.

The V call is TRBV24-1, the J call TRBJ2-7, with no clear D. There are 13 residues in the CDR3. Per germline, CDR1 KGHDR and CDR2 SFDVKD. The V gene lost 4 bases and the J gene lost 0 bases, with 6 bases spanning the gap. The CDR3 loop is CATSDRYSYEQYF. The CDR3 nucleotides read TGTGCCACCAGTGACAGGTACTCCTACGAGCAGTACTTC.

The rearrangement joins TRBV24-1 to TRBJ2-5; D unclear. The length of the CDR3 is 17 residues. V gave up 3 bases and J gave up 3 bases, with 19 bases separating them. Germline values: CDR1 KGHDR, CDR2 SFDVKD. The CDR3: CATSDPDTYTAEETQYF. The CDR3 nucleotides read TGTGCCACCAGTGATCCAGACACCTATACCGCCGAAGAGACCCAGTACTTC.

The chain links TRBV2 to TRBJ2-3; 7 bases match TRBD2. With 7 bases clipped from V and 3 bases from J, the junction kept 7 bases outside the gene matches. Per germline, CDR1 SNHLY and CDR2 FYNNEI. The CDR3 runs to 14 residues. The CDR3 reads CASNRAGSTDTQYF. For the CDR3, the DNA is TGTGCCAGCAACCGAGCGGGGTCTACAGATACGCAGTATTTT.

This clone was seen a single time. The chain uses TRBV6-6 and TRBJ2-7, with unresolved D. The V gene's germline CDR1 is MNHNY and CDR2 SVGAGI (reference sequence). The CDR3 is 12 amino acids. Trimming removed 7 bases at V and 5 bases at J, with 12 bases between. The CDR3 region has the DNA TGTGCCAGCACCGACCCCCGGGACGAGCAGTACTTC. The encoded protein is CASTDPRDEQYF.

The V and J genes are TRBV5-1 and TRBJ1-6, with a possible D match to TRBD1 (6 bases). CDR1 and CDR2 (germline): SGHRS, YFSETQ. The CDR3 runs 15 residues. Between the trimmed V and J ends, which lost 0 bases and 11 bases, there was a span of 15 bases. CDR3 residues: CASSLAVGGRTPLHF. CDR3 DNA sequence: TGCGCCAGCAGCTTGGCGGTGGGGGGGCGAACACCCCTCCACTTT.

The chain combines TRBV12-3 or TRBV12-4 with TRBJ2-7; D not resolved. V lost 3 bases, J lost 1 base, and 4 bases lay in between. The CDR3 loop spans 12 amino acids. CDR3 region: CASSFESYEQYV. The CDR3 DNA reads TGTGCCAGCAGTTTCGAGTCCTACGAGCAGTACGTC.

The J gene is TRBJ1-5, the V gene TRBV27; a weak D match, TRBD1 (5 bases). CDR3 length: 14 amino acids. Trimming removed 8 bases from V and 0 bases from J, with 11 bases in between. Per the germline V gene, CDR1 is MNHEY and CDR2 is SMNVEV (reference sequence). CDR3 amino acids: CASGPDSSNQPQHF. The DNA of the CDR3 is TGTGCCAGCGGACCCGACAGTAGCAATCAGCCCCAGCATTTT.

This clone was detected only once. The chain carries TRBV6-2 or TRBV6-3 and TRBJ1-1; weak D call: TRBD1 (5 bases). The length of the CDR3 is 14 residues. V shed 6 bases and J shed 5 bases, with 16 bases lying between them. Germline CDR1 reads MNHEY; CDR2 reads SVGEGT. In DNA, the CDR3 is TGTGCCAGCAGCCCCACGGGGGTCTGGACTGAAGCTTTCTTT. It translates to CASSPTGVWTEAFF.

The chain employs TRBV6-6 and TRBJ1-2, with unresolved D. Trimming removed 5 bases at V and 5 bases at J, with 15 bases between. Germline CDR1 reads MNHNY; CDR2 reads SVGAGI (reference sequence). The CDR3 loop spans 14 amino acids. The CDR3 DNA sequence: TGTGCCAGCAGTCGGACGGAGATTTTGTATGGCTACACCTTC. It yields the protein CASSRTEILYGYTF.